Sequencing of this TCR beta chain was carried out in a study of glioma-infiltrating T cells. With regard to this clonotype: One end of the junction fails to match germline, which may point to a read error.

Germline V CDR1 and CDR2: MNHEY, SVGAGI. The CDR3 consists of 15 residues. Using RNA template, CDR3s of TCR alpha and beta were amplified with iRepertoire arm-PCR. TCRdb analysed the multiplex PCR reads with MiXCR anew, one entry per CDR3 protein. The repertoire holds around 390,000 distinct CDR3 sequences, with roughly two fifths as singletons. The sequenced sample consisted of glioma tissue, nonneoplastic brain tissue, or PBMCs (not recorded which). The TCR sequence derives from a human donor with low-grade glioma or glioblastoma, undergoing nonglioma brain surgery, or in good health (not recorded which). V gene TRBV6-5 combines with J gene TRBJ2-7; 8 nucleotides line up with TRBD1. The CDR3 DNA sequence: TGTGCCAGCAGTGAACAGGGGACAGGTCTCTACAAGCAGTACTTC. Translating gives CASSEQGTGLYKQYF.